Below, 6 T cell receptor beta chains from the same sample are listed, as sequenced in a study of long-term antiretroviral therapy in people with HIV. Survey-level resolution applied to immunoSEQ assay v3.0. Assay used: immunoSEQ multiplex PCR; TCRdb lists only in-frame clones, some missing. The sample shows more than 25,000 clones, around 97% of them seen only once. The starting material was unsorted PBMCs, obtained 7.6 years after starting antiretroviral therapy. These receptors all come from a man between 25 and 39 years old with HIV.

This clone was counted a single time. V usage is TRBV4-3 and J usage is TRBJ1-4; 8 bases fit TRBD1. Germline CDR1 reads LGHNA; CDR2 reads YSLEER. This CDR3 is 13 amino acids long. V dropped 3 bases and J dropped 8; count of bases not matched to a gene: 2. The chain's CDR3 is CASSQTGAEKLFF. Written as DNA, the CDR3 is TGCGCCAGCAGCCAGACAGGGGCCGAAAAACTGTTTTTT.

The V call is TRBV6-6, the J call TRBJ1-2, with 8 bases fitting TRBD1. V trimming: 7 bases; J trimming: 5 bases; junction bases outside the gene matches: 6. The CDR3 runs 13 residues. Germline-derived CDR1 and CDR2 are MNHNY and SVGAGI (reference sequence). The CDR3 region is CASTATGEYGYTF. Written as DNA, the CDR3 is TGTGCCAGCACCGCGACAGGGGAGTATGGCTACACCTTC.

The V and J genes are TRBV10-3 and TRBJ1-2, with TRBD1 as a possible D gene (5 bases). This CDR3 is built from 12 residues. CDR1 is ENHRY and CDR2 is SYGVKD in the germline V gene. Deletions cut 10 bases from V and 5 bases from J, with 14 bases between. CDR3 loop: CATLQSGYGYTF. The CDR3 bases are TGTGCCACACTTCAATCAGGGTATGGCTACACCTTC.

This chain links TRBV5-4 with TRBJ2-3; 14 bases map to TRBD2. V trimming: 4 bases; J trimming: 6 bases; junction bases outside the gene matches: 7. Germline assignment: CDR1 SGHNT and CDR2 YYREEE (reference sequence). This CDR3 has 16 residues. The chain's CDR3 is CASSLPGLAGADTQYF. The CDR3, as DNA: TGTGCCAGCAGCCTACCGGGACTAGCGGGAGCGGATACGCAGTATTTT. The full variable domain, completed using reference TRBV5-4 and TRBJ2-3, is ETGVTQSPTHLIKTRGQQVTLRCSSQSGHNTVSWYQQALGQGPQFIFQYYREEENGRGNFPPRFSGLQFPNYSSELNVNALELDDSALYLCASSLPGLAGADTQYFGPGTRLTVL.

This chain joins TRBV10-1 and TRBJ2-1; 11 nucleotides align to TRBD2. Germline assignment: CDR1 WNHNN and CDR2 SYGVQD (reference sequence). V dropped 5 bases and J dropped 7; count of bases not matched to a gene: 13. This CDR3 has 17 amino acids. The CDR3 sequence is CASSFFVAGGPYNEQFF. CDR3 DNA sequence: TGCGCCAGCAGTTTCTTCGTAGCGGGAGGGCCTTATAATGAGCAGTTCTTC.

J is TRBJ1-1 and V is TRBV18, with TRBD1 as a possible D gene (6 bases). The CDR3 has 15 amino acids. Germline V CDR1 and CDR2: KGHSH, LQKENI. V shed 1 base and J shed 0 bases, with 9 bases lying between them. The CDR3 is CASSPRDKMNTEAFF. The CDR3 nucleotides read TGTGCCAGCTCACCACGGGACAAGATGAACACTGAAGCTTTCTTT.